These 11 T cell receptor beta chains originate from one sample sequenced in a study of shared clonotypes between healthy human individuals. The data were produced by immunoSEQ multiplex PCR, yet TCRdb's version contains in-frame clones alone and is incomplete. Found here are over 2 million clones, around 90% of them singletons; the top ten hold 0.37%. The source material was naive CD4+ T cells from PBMCs. Stated subset: CD45RA+ positively selected. The receptors originated from a man between 18 and 35 years old in good health. Some clones in this sample may be carry-over from other donors' samples.

The rearrangement uses TRBV7-3 and TRBJ2-1; TRBD2 agrees at 7 bases. The CDR3 contains 16 residues. Germline V CDR1 and CDR2: SGHTA, FQGTGA. V shed 5 bases and J 10 bases; nucleotides not matched to a gene: 17. The CDR3 region has the DNA TGTGCCAGCAGCCCCAACCCTAGCGGCCGTAGGGAGGAGCAGTTCTTC. Protein product: CASSPNPSGRREEQFF.

This clone was found a few times. This chain links TRBV2 with TRBJ1-5, with 8 bases aligning to TRBD1. Looked up from germline, CDR1 is SNHLY and CDR2 is FYNNEI. Trimming cost V 4 bases and J 9 bases; bases outside gene matches: 5. CDR3 length: 13 residues. In nucleotides, the CDR3 is TGTGCCAGCAGTGGTGGACAGGGTGGGCCCCAGCATTTT. This sequence encodes CASSGGQGGPQHF. Supplemented by reference TRBV2 and TRBJ1-5, the full variable domain reads EPEVTQTPSHQVTQMGQEVILRCVPISNHLYFYWYRQILGQKVEFLVSFYNNEISEKSEIFDDQFSVERPDGSNFTLKIRSTKLEDSAMYFCASSGGQGGPQHFGDGTRLSIL.

This chain connects TRBV30 to TRBJ2-2; unclear D gene. Germline loops: CDR1 GTSNPN, CDR2 SVGIG (reference sequence). This CDR3 region has 15 residues. Trimming cost V 1 base and J 7 bases, with 16 bases left between them. The CDR3 loop is CAWSGVVTPGGELFF. The DNA of the CDR3 is TGTGCCTGGAGTGGGGTGGTGACACCCGGCGGGGAGCTGTTTTTT.

The CDR3 spells CASSLTGGPDTDTQYF. Here the CDR3 DNA reads TGTGCCAGCTCATTGACAGGGGGCCCTGACACAGATACGCAGTATTTT. The gene calls are TRBV18 and TRBJ2-3; the match to TRBD1 covers 10 bases. Trimming cost V 5 bases and J 2 bases; bases outside gene matches: 7. CDR1 is KGHSH, CDR2 LQKENI, per germline. There are 16 residues in the CDR3.

V is TRBV6-5 and J is TRBJ2-2; 7 nucleotides align to TRBD2. Germline trimming cut 7 bases from V and 10 bases from J; bases unmatched to any gene: 12. The length of the CDR3 is 14 residues. The V gene's germline CDR1 is MNHEY and CDR2 SVGAGI. The CDR3 DNA is TGTGCCAGCACCCCCGGGGCGGGAGTCGTGGAGCTGTTTTTT. Its protein product is CASTPGAGVVELFF.

The gene calls are TRBV19 and TRBJ1-5, with D tentatively TRBD1 (5 bases). The CDR3 contains 17 residues. Germline assignment: CDR1 LNHDA and CDR2 SQIVND (reference sequence). Trimming cost V 0 bases and J 0 bases, with 12 bases left between them. The CDR3 spells CASSIDLFGGSNQPQHF. Written as DNA, the CDR3 is TGTGCCAGTAGTATAGATCTATTTGGGGGTAGCAATCAGCCCCAGCATTTT. Together with reference TRBV19 and TRBJ1-5, the CDR3 gives the full variable domain: DGGITQSPKYLFRKEGQNVTLSCEQNLNHDAMYWYRQDPGQGLRLIYYSQIVNDFQKGDIAEGYSVSREKKESFPLTVTSAQKNPTAFYLCASSIDLFGGSNQPQHFGDGTRLSIL.

Note on this clone: Mismatch with germline at one junction end may stem from a read error. This chain connects TRBV6-1 to TRBJ2-5, with D uncertain. The germline V gene encodes CDR1 MNHNS and CDR2 SASEGT. The CDR3 runs 12 residues. The CDR3 region has the DNA TGTGCCAGCAGTGAAGAAATAGTTACCAAGAACTTC. Amino acids: CASSEEIVTKNF.

The chain couples TRBV7-9 to TRBJ2-3; the match to TRBD2 covers 12 bases. Germline values: CDR1 SEHNR, CDR2 FQNEAQ (reference sequence). Trimming removed 4 bases from V and 6 bases from J; junction bases left unmatched: 5. This CDR3 region has 15 residues. The CDR3: CASSSGLAGSDTQYF. Written as DNA, the CDR3 is TGTGCCAGCAGCTCGGGACTAGCGGGCTCCGATACGCAGTATTTT. The whole variable domain, filled in from reference TRBV7-9 and TRBJ2-3, reads DTGVSQNPRHKITKRGQNVTFRCDPISEHNRLYWYRQTLGQGPEFLTYFQNEAQLEKSRLLSDRFSAERPKGSFSTLEIQRTEQGDSAMYLCASSSGLAGSDTQYFGPGTRLTVL.

The genes are TRBV5-1 and TRBJ1-2, with 7 bases aligning to TRBD1. J gave up 8 bases and V 0 bases, and 7 bases lay outside the gene matches. The CDR3 has 14 amino acids. Looked up from germline, CDR1 is SGHRS and CDR2 is YFSETQ. The CDR3 region has the DNA TGCGCCAGCAGCTTGGGGGACAGTACGGGCGGCTACACCTTC. This gives the protein CASSLGDSTGGYTF.

J is TRBJ1-1 and V is TRBV7-6, with 8 bases that match TRBD1. Losses at the gene ends were 5 bases for V and 1 base for J; bases not matched to a gene: 6. The CDR3 has 15 residues. CDR1 and CDR2 (germline): SGHVS, FNYEAQ. The CDR3 protein is CASSLGQAANTEAFF. CDR3 in DNA: TGTGCCAGCAGCCTGGGACAGGCAGCGAACACTGAAGCTTTCTTT.

This sequence joins TRBV28 and TRBJ1-5, with D uncertain. CDR3 length: 14 residues. Germline lookup yields CDR1 MDHEN and CDR2 SYDVKM. V lost 1 base, J lost 6 bases, and 10 bases lay in between. DNA of the CDR3: TGTGCCAGCAGTTTATCTTTAGAAGGTCAGCCCCAGCATTTT. Its protein product is CASSLSLEGQPQHF.